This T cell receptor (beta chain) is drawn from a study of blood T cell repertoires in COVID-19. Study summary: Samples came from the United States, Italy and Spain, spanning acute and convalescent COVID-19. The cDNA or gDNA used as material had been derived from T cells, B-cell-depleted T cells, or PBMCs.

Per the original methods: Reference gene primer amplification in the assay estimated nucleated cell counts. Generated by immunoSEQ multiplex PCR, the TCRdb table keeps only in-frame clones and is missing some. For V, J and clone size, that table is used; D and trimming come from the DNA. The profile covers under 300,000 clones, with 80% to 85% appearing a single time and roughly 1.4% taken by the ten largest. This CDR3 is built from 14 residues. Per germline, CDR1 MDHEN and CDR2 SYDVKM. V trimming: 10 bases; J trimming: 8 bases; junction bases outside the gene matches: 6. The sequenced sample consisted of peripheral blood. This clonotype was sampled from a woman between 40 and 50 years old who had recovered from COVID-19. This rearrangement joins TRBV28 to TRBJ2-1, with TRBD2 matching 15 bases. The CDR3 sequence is CATGTSGGFDEQFF. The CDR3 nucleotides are TGTGCCACGGGGACTAGCGGGGGGTTCGATGAGCAGTTCTTC.